This record looks at one T cell receptor (beta chain) sequence and its context. Its antigen remains unidentified. One end of the junction varies from germline; a read error may be responsible. This sample was included in a study of cytomegalovirus exposure and HLA in healthy donors. Looked up from germline, CDR1 is PRHDT and CDR2 is FYEKMQ (reference sequence). The length of the CDR3 is 17 residues. PCR was performed using 60 Vbeta and 13 Jbeta primers. Assay used: immunoSEQ multiplex PCR; TCRdb lists only in-frame clones, some missing. The table has 150,000 or so clones, around three quarters seen once. Study findings and constraints: In a later analysis, 16,951 TCR beta sequences were associated with HLA alleles at 0.05 false discovery rate. One variant, a missense change in DCLRE1C, was linked in a later analysis to TCR beta V- and J-gene trimming. According to the study, roughly 160 TCR beta chains were cytomegalovirus-associated.

Each of the donors was a healthy bone marrow donor. This receptor was identified in a woman in her twenties or thirties in good health and CMV-seronegative. Input material: PBMCs. This chain connects TRBV13 to TRBJ1-2, with TRBD1 matching 12 bases. The CDR3 sequence: CASSIGTGGALGYGYTF. The CDR3 coding sequence is TGTGCCAGCAGCATAGGGACAGGGGGCGCGTTGGGCTATGGCTACACCTTC.